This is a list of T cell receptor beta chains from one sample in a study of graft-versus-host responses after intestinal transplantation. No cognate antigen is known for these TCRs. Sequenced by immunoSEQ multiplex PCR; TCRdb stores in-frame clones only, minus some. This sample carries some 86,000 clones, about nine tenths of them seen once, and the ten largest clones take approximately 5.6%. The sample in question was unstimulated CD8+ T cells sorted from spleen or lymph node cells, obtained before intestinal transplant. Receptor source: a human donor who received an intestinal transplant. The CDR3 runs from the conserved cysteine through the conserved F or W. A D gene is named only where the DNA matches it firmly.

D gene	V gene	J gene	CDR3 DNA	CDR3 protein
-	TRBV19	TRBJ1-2	TGTGCCACCCTCGACGGCTATGGCTACACCTTC	CATLDGYGYTF
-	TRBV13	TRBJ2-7	TGTGCCAGCAGGCGACAGGGAGGGTACTACGAGCAGTACTTC	CASRRQGGYYEQYF
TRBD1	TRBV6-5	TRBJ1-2	TGTGCCAGCACTCACCCGACAGGGGGAAATGGCTACACCTTC	CASTHPTGGNGYTF
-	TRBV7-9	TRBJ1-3	TGTGCCAGCAGCTTAGAAGCGATGGGGGGCGCTTCTGGAAACACCATATATTTT	CASSLEAMGGASGNTIYF
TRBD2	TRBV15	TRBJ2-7	TGTGCCACCAGCAGAGATTCAACTAGCGGTCACGAGCAGTACTTC	CATSRDSTSGHEQYF
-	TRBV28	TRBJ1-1	TGTGCCAGCAGTTTAGAAAAATCTTGGACAGTCGATCGAGCTTTCTTT	CASSLEKSWTVDRAFF
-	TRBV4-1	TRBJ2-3	TGCGCCAGCAGCGCTTTTGCTGGGGACGATACGCAGTATTTT	CASSAFAGDDTQYF
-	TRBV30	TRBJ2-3	TGTGCCTGGATTCACTTGGGAGGTACGCAGTATTTT	CAWIHLGGTQYF
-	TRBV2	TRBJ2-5	TGTGCCACCACCCCTCCTAGCGCCCAAGAGACCCAGTACTTC	CATTPPSAQETQYF
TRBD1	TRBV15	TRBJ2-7	TGTGCCACCAGCAGAACAGACAGGGTTGACGAGCAGTACTTC	CATSRTDRVDEQYF
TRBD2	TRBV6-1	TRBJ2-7	TGTGCCAGCAGTGACGGGGGGGCCTCCTACGAGCAGTACTTC	CASSDGGASYEQYF
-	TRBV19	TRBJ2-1	TGTGCCAGTATCGGGGGCGGTAATGAGCAGTTCTTC	CASIGGGNEQFF
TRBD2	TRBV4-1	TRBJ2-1	TGCGCCAGCAGCCAAGAAGGGGCTAGCGGGAGGGGCTACAATGAGCAGTTCTTC	CASSQEGASGRGYNEQFF
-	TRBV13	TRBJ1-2	TGTGCCAGCAGCTTAAGGGCAGGGGATCTTAGCGGCTACACCTTC	CASSLRAGDLSGYTF
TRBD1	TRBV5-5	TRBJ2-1	TGTGCCAGCAGCCCAGGACAGGGGTTCTCCTACAATGAGCAGTTCTTC	CASSPGQGFSYNEQFF